The next 26 T cell receptor beta chains were all read from a single sample in a study of T cell repertoires in cytomegalovirus infection (dated by TCRdb to about 2019). This sample was sequenced with an Illumina HiSeq 1500. The public reads were quality trimmed at Q25 with fastp and then assembled into clones with MiXCR by TCRdb, keeping productive beta chains. Rows are unified per CDR3 protein, each entry keeping the most common DNA and genes. Recorded for this sample are about 110,000 distinct CDR3 sequences; about 30% of them occurred a single time. About 81% of the sample is taken by the ten largest. Explained via the paper, the treatment or condition label denotes: in vitro stimulation with specific CMV peptide epitopes to enrich CMV-specific T cells. Their specific antigens are unknown. The sample was CD8+ T cells from cultured PBMCs, taken from culture after CMV antigen stimulation. These receptors were obtained from a human donor in good health (CMV status not recorded). Some clones in this sample may be carry-over from other donors' samples.

This chain links TRBV6-6 with TRBJ1-1; 7 bases are shared with TRBD1. The junction had 9 bases not matched to a gene; V was cut back by 2 bases and J by 3 bases. CDR1 MNHNY and CDR2 SVGAGI come from the germline V gene (reference sequence). The CDR3 spans 16 residues. The CDR3 loop reads CASSYLPLGQDTEAFF. As DNA, the CDR3 is TGTGCCAGCAGTTACCTCCCTCTTGGACAGGACACTGAAGCTTTCTTT.

This rearrangement joins TRBV7-9 to TRBJ1-1; TRBD1 might be the D (5 bases). The V and J ends lost 3 bases and 3 bases respectively, with 11 bases between them. The CDR3 runs to 14 residues. CDR1 is SEHNR and CDR2 is FQNEAQ in the germline V gene (reference sequence). For the CDR3, the DNA is TGTGCCAGCAGCTTGGGACCAAGATACACTGAAGCTTTCTTT. It codes for CASSLGPRYTEAFF. Using reference TRBV7-9 and TRBJ1-1 for the parts outside the CDR3, the full variable domain is DTGVSQNPRHKITKRGQNVTFRCDPISEHNRLYWYRQTLGQGPEFLTYFQNEAQLEKSRLLSDRFSAERPKGSFSTLEIQRTEQGDSAMYLCASSLGPRYTEAFFGQGTRLTVV.

A remark on this clonotype: A clone one base away is much larger, so this may be a read error. This likely comes from a read error, as the CDR3 has no conserved phenylalanine or tryptophan at its end. V is TRBV7-2 and J is TRBJ1-1, with a possible D match to TRBD1 (6 bases). The germline V and J ends were trimmed by 3 bases and 2 bases, with 22 bases remaining between them. Germline CDR1 is SGHTA and CDR2 is FQGNSA. CDR3 length: 18 amino acids. CDR3 coding DNA: TGTGCCAGCAGCTTCGACCTAAACGGACAGAAATTAAACACTGAAGCTTTCTTA. It yields the protein CASSFDLNGQKLNTEAFL.

The J gene is TRBJ2-3, the V gene TRBV9; unclear D gene. The CDR3 loop spans 13 amino acids. Germline V CDR1 and CDR2: SGDLS, YYNGEE. Trimming removed 4 bases at V and 4 bases at J, with 10 bases between. The DNA for the CDR3 is TGTGCCAGCAGCCCTAGTTTCTCAGATACGCAGTATTTT. Its protein product is CASSPSFSDTQYF.

This clonotype was seen more than once but under ten times. The J gene is TRBJ2-5, the V gene TRBV3-1; TRBD2 matches at 8 bases. The trim removed 0 bases at V and 1 base at J, leaving 4 bases unmatched. Germline-derived CDR1 and CDR2 are LGHDT and YNNKEL (reference sequence). This CDR3 is built from 16 residues. DNA for the CDR3: TGTGCCAGCAGCCAAGAGGTGCGGGGGGCCCAAGAGACCCAGTACTTC. It is translated as CASSQEVRGAQETQYF.

The chain uses TRBV2 and TRBJ1-1, with a tentative D call TRBD1 (5 bases). V was cut by 3 bases and J by 6 bases, with 17 bases left in between. This CDR3 is built from 15 residues. The V gene's germline CDR1 is SNHLY and CDR2 FYNNEI. Here the CDR3 DNA reads TGTGCCAGCAGTGATGGACACGGTGGCAACCCTGAAGCTTTCTTT. Translation: CASSDGHGGNPEAFF.

Ten or more counts support this clonotype. The chain recombines TRBV14 with TRBJ2-5; tentatively, D is TRBD1 or TRBD2 (5 bases each). This CDR3 region has 19 residues. Germline lookup yields CDR1 SGHDN and CDR2 FVKESK. V gave up 0 bases and J gave up 2 bases, with 22 bases separating them. The CDR3 sequence: CASSQDGGEGRVAQETQYF. In DNA form, the CDR3 reads TGTGCCAGCAGCCAAGATGGCGGCGAGGGGCGGGTAGCACAAGAGACCCAGTACTTC.

This clonotype was picked up many times. The chain has TRBV4-1 and TRBJ2-7; unclear D gene. From germline, CDR1 is MGHRA and CDR2 YSYEKL. V dropped 1 base and J dropped 1 base, with 14 bases sitting between them. This CDR3 contains 16 residues. CDR3 bases: TGCGCCAGCAGCCAAGTTGCGTCGGCCGGTTCCTACGAGCAGTACTTC. Protein product: CASSQVASAGSYEQYF.

This clonotype has ten or more counts. The chain uses TRBV7-8 and TRBJ1-1, with 8 bases aligning to TRBD1. The CDR3 totals 15 residues. V trimming: 5 bases; J trimming: 4 bases; junction bases outside the gene matches: 9. The V gene's germline CDR1 is SGHVS and CDR2 FQNEAQ. The CDR3 DNA sequence: TGTGCCAGCAGCCAGGACAGGGTTCAAGGCACTGAAGCTTTCTTT. This gives the protein CASSQDRVQGTEAFF.

The chain joins TRBV28 to TRBJ1-1; 11 bases match TRBD1. This CDR3 region has 14 residues. CDR1 and CDR2 (germline): MDHEN, SYDVKM. V gave up 7 bases and J gave up 4 bases; unmatched junction bases: 5. CDR3 nucleotide sequence: TGTGCCAGCACCGTGGGACAGGGGGGCACTGAAGCTTTCTTT. This encodes CASTVGQGGTEAFF.

This clonotype was seen many times. This rearrangement joins TRBV4-1 to TRBJ1-6; D gene uncertain. V gave up 6 bases and J gave up 0 bases, with 12 bases separating them. The CDR3 consists of 16 residues. The germline CDR1 and CDR2 sequences are MGHRA and YSYEKL. In nucleotides, the CDR3 is TGCGCCAGCAGACGGGAGCCCAGCTCCTATAATTCACCCCTCCACTTT. Its protein is CASRREPSSYNSPLHF.

This clonotype was seen many times. This sequence joins TRBV7-8 and TRBJ2-7; 14 nucleotides line up with TRBD2. Germline CDR1 reads SGHVS; CDR2 reads FQNEAQ. There are 15 residues in the CDR3. Germline trimming cut 5 bases from V and 2 bases from J; bases unmatched to any gene: 2. CDR3 nucleotides: TGTGCCAGCAGCGTGGGACTAGCGGGGGCCTACGAGCAGTACTTC. It translates to CASSVGLAGAYEQYF.

In this sample, this clonotype turned up a few times. The chain combines TRBV7-9 with TRBJ2-6; the match to TRBD1 covers 7 bases. Unmatched junction bases numbered 15, after V lost 7 bases and J lost 0 bases. The CDR3 runs to 19 residues. Germline CDR1 and CDR2: SEHNR and FQNEAQ (reference sequence). CDR3 nucleotide sequence: TGTGCCAGCAACAAAGGTTCAAAAGACAGGGACTCTGGGGCCAACGTCCTGACTTTC. Translation: CASNKGSKDRDSGANVLTF. Based on the CDR3 plus reference TRBV7-9 and TRBJ2-6, the full variable domain is DTGVSQNPRHKITKRGQNVTFRCDPISEHNRLYWYRQTLGQGPEFLTYFQNEAQLEKSRLLSDRFSAERPKGSFSTLEIQRTEQGDSAMYLCASNKGSKDRDSGANVLTFGAGSRLTVL.

This clonotype was seen more than once but under ten times. The genes are TRBV4-1 and TRBJ1-1; 7 bases fit TRBD1. Germline assignment: CDR1 MGHRA and CDR2 YSYEKL. J lost 5 bases, V lost 3 bases, and 9 bases had no gene match. The CDR3 covers 15 residues. CDR3 bases: TGCGCCAGCAGCCACCACCGACAGGGAAGTACTGAAGCTTTCTTT. Protein product: CASSHHRQGSTEAFF.

There are many counts of this clonotype. CDR3 coding DNA: TGTGCCACCGGAGAGGGACCGACAAATCAGCCCCAGCATTTT. This sequence encodes CATGEGPTNQPQHF. The rearrangement joins TRBV2 to TRBJ1-5, with TRBD1 as a possible D gene (5 bases). CDR3 length equals 14 residues. CDR1 and CDR2 (germline): SNHLY, FYNNEI. The ends were cut back, 10 bases at V and 4 bases at J, with 17 bases in the middle.

This clonotype was detected many times. The chain uses TRBV7-6 and TRBJ2-1; a weak D match, TRBD2 (7 bases). Trimming removed 5 bases from V and 5 bases from J, with 19 bases in between. Germline assignment: CDR1 SGHVS and CDR2 FNYEAQ. The CDR3 loop spans 16 amino acids. The CDR3 loop is CASSPNGGAMDNEQFF. The CDR3 nucleotides read TGTGCCAGCAGCCCCAATGGGGGGGCGATGGACAATGAGCAGTTCTTC.

V usage is TRBV10-3 and J usage is TRBJ2-3; TRBD2 agrees at 10 bases. The germline gives CDR1 ENHRY, CDR2 SYGVKD. CDR3 length: 15 amino acids. Germline trimming cut 0 bases from V and 3 bases from J; bases unmatched to any gene: 0. In DNA form, the CDR3 reads TGTGCCATCAGTGAGTCGGGACTAGCGACAGATACGCAGTATTTT. It specifies CAISESGLATDTQYF.

This rearrangement joins TRBV4-1 to TRBJ1-1; D gene uncertain. The CDR3 loop spans 14 amino acids. In germline, CDR1 is MGHRA, CDR2 YSYEKL. V was clipped by 4 bases and J by 0 bases, with 9 bases between them. CDR3 sequence reads: CASSPTEMNTEAFF. DNA of the CDR3: TGCGCCAGCAGCCCAACGGAAATGAACACTGAAGCTTTCTTT.

This chain uses TRBV6-2 or TRBV6-3 with TRBJ1-2; tentative D call: TRBD1 (6 bases). This CDR3 spans 15 amino acids. V was shortened by 8 bases and J by 6 bases, with 22 bases between the two germline ends. Germline-derived CDR1 and CDR2 are MNHEY and SVGEGT. CDR3 sequence (DNA): TGTGCCAGCGACCCCGGACGGGACACCTTCGATGGCTACACCTTC. As protein: CASDPGRDTFDGYTF.

V and J are TRBV10-3 and TRBJ1-1, with D uncertain. The CDR3 is 12 residues long. The V gene's germline CDR1 is ENHRY and CDR2 SYGVKD. V was shortened by 2 bases and J by 2 bases, with 3 bases between the two germline ends. CDR3 DNA: TGTGCCATCAGTGAGGGAAACACTGAAGCTTTCTTT. This translates into CAISEGNTEAFF.

The chain couples TRBV20-1 to TRBJ2-5, with 11 bases lining up with TRBD1. The CDR3 totals 13 residues. V dropped 6 bases and J dropped 5; count of bases not matched to a gene: 5. Germline assignment: CDR1 DFQATT and CDR2 SNEGSKA (reference sequence). The CDR3 is CSAMGQGEETQYF. CDR3 DNA sequence: TGCAGTGCGATGGGACAGGGGGAGGAGACCCAGTACTTC.

The chain has TRBV12-3 or TRBV12-4 and TRBJ1-1; 8 bases map to TRBD1. The CDR3 runs 16 residues. Losses at the gene ends were 7 bases for V and 2 bases for J; bases not matched to a gene: 12. CDR3 protein: CASIAPTGAANTEAFF. In DNA form, the CDR3 reads TGTGCCAGCATTGCCCCGACAGGGGCCGCCAACACTGAAGCTTTCTTT.

This clonotype was observed many times. This chain uses TRBV3-1 with TRBJ2-5, with D perhaps TRBD1 (5 bases). V was shortened by 2 bases and J by 3 bases, with 16 bases between the two germline ends. The V gene's germline CDR1 is LGHDT and CDR2 YNNKEL (reference sequence). This CDR3 comprises 16 residues. In DNA, the CDR3 is TGTGCCAGCAGCCAATACCCCTGGGTAGGGGAAGAGACCCAGTACTTC. Amino acid sequence: CASSQYPWVGEETQYF.

The J gene is TRBJ1-1, the V gene TRBV28, with D possibly being TRBD1 (6 bases). Per germline, CDR1 MDHEN and CDR2 SYDVKM. Trimming left V 3 bases short and J 7 bases short, with 18 bases between. CDR3 length equals 15 residues. The CDR3 nucleotides read TGTGCCAGCAGTTTGGTTCCAGGGGACTACGGTGAAGCTTTCTTT. This translates into CASSLVPGDYGEAFF.

This clonotype came up a few times. The gene calls are TRBV19 and TRBJ1-1, with a weak D call TRBD1 (6 bases). This CDR3 is 15 amino acids long. Germline loops: CDR1 LNHDA, CDR2 SQIVND (reference sequence). V was trimmed by 3 bases and J by 3 bases, leaving 14 bases between them. The CDR3 loop is CASSMAGGGHTEAFF. CDR3 nucleotide sequence: TGTGCCAGTAGTATGGCCGGCGGGGGGCACACTGAAGCTTTCTTT.

The genes are TRBV7-9 and TRBJ2-4; TRBD1 or TRBD2 may be the D gene (6 bases each). Germline values: CDR1 SEHNR, CDR2 FQNEAQ (reference sequence). The CDR3 length is 16 residues. V gave up 2 bases and J gave up 1 base, with 12 bases separating them. The CDR3 region is CASSLKGGQAKNIQYF. CDR3 nucleotides: TGTGCCAGCAGCTTAAAAGGGGGGCAGGCCAAAAACATTCAGTACTTC.